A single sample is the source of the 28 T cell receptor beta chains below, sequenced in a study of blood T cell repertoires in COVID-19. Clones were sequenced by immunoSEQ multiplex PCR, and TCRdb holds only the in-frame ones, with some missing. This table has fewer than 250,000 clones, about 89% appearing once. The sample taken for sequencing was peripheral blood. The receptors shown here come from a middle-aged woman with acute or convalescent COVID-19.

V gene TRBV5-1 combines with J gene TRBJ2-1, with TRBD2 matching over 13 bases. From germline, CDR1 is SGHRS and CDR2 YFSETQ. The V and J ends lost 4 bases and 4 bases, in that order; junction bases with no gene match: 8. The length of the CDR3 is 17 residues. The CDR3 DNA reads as TGCGCCAGCAGCCCGATTCTGACTAGCGGGGGGTACAATGAGCAGTTCTTC. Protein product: CASSPILTSGGYNEQFF. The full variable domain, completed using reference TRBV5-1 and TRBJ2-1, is KAGVTQTPRYLIKTRGQQVTLSCSPISGHRSVSWYQQTPGQGLQFLFEYFSETQRNKGNFPGRFSGRQFSNSRSEMNVSTLELGDSALYLCASSPILTSGGYNEQFFGPGTRLTVL.

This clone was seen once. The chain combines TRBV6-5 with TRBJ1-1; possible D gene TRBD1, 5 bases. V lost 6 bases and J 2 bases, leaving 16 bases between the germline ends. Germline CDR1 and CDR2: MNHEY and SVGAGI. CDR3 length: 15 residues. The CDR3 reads CASSGTGVVNTEAFF. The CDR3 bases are TGTGCCAGCAGCGGTACGGGGGTTGTCAACACTGAAGCTTTCTTT.

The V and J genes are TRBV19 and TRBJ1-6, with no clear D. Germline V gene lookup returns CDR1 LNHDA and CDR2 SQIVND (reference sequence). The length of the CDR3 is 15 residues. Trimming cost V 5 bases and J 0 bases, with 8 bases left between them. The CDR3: CASSPHSSYNSPLHF. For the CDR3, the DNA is TGTGCCAGTAGTCCCCACAGCTCCTATAATTCACCCCTCCACTTT.

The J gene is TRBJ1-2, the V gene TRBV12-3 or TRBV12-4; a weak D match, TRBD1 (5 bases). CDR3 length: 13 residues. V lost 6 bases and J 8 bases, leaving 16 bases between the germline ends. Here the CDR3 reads CASSPGGVVGYTF. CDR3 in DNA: TGTGCCAGCAGCCCGGGGGGGGTGGTCGGCTACACCTTC.

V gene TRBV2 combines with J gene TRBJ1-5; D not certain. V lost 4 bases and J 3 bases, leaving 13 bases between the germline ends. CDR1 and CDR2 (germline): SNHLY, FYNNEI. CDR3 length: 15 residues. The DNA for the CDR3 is TGTGCCAGCAGTGCCCATAGAGGGTCCAATCAGCCCCAGCATTTT. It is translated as CASSAHRGSNQPQHF.

The DNA for the CDR3 is TGTGCCTGGAGGCGGCGGGGGGGGCAAGAGACCCAGTACTTC. Translation gives CAWRRRGGQETQYF. The chain combines TRBV30 with TRBJ2-5, with 9 bases matching TRBD2. Trimming removed 3 bases from V and 2 bases from J; junction bases left unmatched: 4. CDR1 and CDR2 from the germline V gene are GTSNPN and SVGIG (reference sequence). There are 14 residues in the CDR3.

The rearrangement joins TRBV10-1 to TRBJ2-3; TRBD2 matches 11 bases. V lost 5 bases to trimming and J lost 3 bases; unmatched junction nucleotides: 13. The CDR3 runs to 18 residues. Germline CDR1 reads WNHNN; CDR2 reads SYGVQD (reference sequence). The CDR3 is CASSPGVAGGVPTDTQYF. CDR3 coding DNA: TGCGCCAGCAGTCCCGGGGTAGCGGGGGGGGTCCCAACAGATACGCAGTATTTT.

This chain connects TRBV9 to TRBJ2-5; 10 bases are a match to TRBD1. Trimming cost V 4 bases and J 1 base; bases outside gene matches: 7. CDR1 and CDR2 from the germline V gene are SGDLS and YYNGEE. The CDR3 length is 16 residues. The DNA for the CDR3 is TGTGCCAGCAGCACCGGGACAGGGGTTCGCCAAGAGACCCAGTACTTC. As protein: CASSTGTGVRQETQYF.

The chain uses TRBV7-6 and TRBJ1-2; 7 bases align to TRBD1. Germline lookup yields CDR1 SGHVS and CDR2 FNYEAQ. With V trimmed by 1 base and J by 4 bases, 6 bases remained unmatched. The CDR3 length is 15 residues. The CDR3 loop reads CASSLEVQGGYGYTF. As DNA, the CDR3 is TGTGCCAGCAGCTTAGAAGTTCAGGGGGGCTATGGCTACACCTTC.

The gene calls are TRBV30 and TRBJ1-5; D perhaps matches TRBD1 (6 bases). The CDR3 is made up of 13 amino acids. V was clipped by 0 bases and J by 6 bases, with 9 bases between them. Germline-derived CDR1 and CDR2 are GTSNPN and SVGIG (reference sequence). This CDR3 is CAWSVQGTQPQHF. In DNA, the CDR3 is TGTGCCTGGAGTGTCCAGGGGACTCAGCCCCAGCATTTT.

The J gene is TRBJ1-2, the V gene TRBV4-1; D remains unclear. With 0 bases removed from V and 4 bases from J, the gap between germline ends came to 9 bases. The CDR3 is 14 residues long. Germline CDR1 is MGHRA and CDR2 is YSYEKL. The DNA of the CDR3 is TGCGCCAGCAGCCAAGAGCCGGAGTCCTATGGCTACACCTTC. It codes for CASSQEPESYGYTF.

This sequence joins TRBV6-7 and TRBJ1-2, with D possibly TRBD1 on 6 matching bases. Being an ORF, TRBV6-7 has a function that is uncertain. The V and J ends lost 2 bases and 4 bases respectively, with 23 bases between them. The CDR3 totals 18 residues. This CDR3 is CASSYPDHPGRGAYGYTF. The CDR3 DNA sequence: TGTGCCAGCAGTTACCCGGACCATCCAGGGAGGGGGGCCTATGGCTACACCTTC.

The CDR3 nucleotides are TGTGCCAGCAGCGACCTTGGGGGAGGGACTGAAGCTTTCTTT. Amino acid sequence: CASSDLGGGTEAFF. V usage is TRBV5-8 and J usage is TRBJ1-1; D may be TRBD1 (5 bases). Germline assignment: CDR1 SGHTS and CDR2 YDEGEE. There are 14 residues in the CDR3. V lost 4 bases and J lost 5, with 15 bases in between.

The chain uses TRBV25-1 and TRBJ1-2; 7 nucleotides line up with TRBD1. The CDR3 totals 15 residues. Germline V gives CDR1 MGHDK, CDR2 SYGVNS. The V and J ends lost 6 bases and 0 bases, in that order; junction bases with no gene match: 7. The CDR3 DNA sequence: TGTGCCAGCAGGGGGTACAGGGGCTCTAACTATGGCTACACCTTC. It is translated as CASRGYRGSNYGYTF.

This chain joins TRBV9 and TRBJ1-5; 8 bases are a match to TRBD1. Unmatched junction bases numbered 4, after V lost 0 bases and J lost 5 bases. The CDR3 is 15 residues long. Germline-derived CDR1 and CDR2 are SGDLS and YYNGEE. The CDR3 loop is CASSVGTGGHQPQHF. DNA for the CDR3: TGTGCCAGCAGCGTAGGCACAGGGGGTCATCAGCCCCAGCATTTT.

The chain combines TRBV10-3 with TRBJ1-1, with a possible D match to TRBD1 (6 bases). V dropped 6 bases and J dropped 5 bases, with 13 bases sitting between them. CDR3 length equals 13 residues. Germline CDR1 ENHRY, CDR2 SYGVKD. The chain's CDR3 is CAISRDMGTEAFF. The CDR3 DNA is TGTGCCATCAGCAGGGACATGGGAACTGAAGCTTTCTTT.

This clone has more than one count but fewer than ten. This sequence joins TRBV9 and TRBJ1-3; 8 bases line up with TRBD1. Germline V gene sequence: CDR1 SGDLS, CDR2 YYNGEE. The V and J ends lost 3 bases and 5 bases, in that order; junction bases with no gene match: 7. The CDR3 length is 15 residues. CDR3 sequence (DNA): TGTGCCAGCAGCGCCCGCAGGGGGCAAAGAAACACCATATATTTT. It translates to CASSARRGQRNTIYF.

CDR3 in amino acids: CASSDSGEAYEQYV. CDR3 sequence (DNA): TGTGCCAGCAGTGATTCAGGGGAAGCCTACGAGCAGTACGTC. The gene calls are TRBV2 and TRBJ2-7; weak D call: TRBD1 (6 bases). In germline, CDR1 is SNHLY, CDR2 FYNNEI. The CDR3 has 14 residues. Deletions cut 3 bases from V and 2 bases from J, with 11 bases between.

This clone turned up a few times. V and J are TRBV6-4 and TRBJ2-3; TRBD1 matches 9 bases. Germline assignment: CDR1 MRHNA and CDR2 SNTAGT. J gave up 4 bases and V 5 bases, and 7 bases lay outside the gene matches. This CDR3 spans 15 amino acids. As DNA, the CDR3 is TGTGCCAGCAGTCCCGGGGACAGGGATTCAGATACGCAGTATTTT. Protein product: CASSPGDRDSDTQYF.

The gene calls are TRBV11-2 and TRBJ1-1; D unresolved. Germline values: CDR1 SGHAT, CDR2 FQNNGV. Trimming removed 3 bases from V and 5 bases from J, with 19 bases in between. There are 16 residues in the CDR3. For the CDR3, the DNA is TGTGCCAGCAGCTTTCCCGAATATACCCCGGGAACTGAAGCTTTCTTT. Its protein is CASSFPEYTPGTEAFF.

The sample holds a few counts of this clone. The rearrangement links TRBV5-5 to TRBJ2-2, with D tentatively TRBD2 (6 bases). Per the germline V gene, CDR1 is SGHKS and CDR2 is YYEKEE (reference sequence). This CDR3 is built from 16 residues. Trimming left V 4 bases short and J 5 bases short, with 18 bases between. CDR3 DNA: TGTGCCAGCAGCGGCCTCGGGACCGGAGGGACCGGGGAGCTGTTTTTT. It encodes CASSGLGTGGTGELFF.

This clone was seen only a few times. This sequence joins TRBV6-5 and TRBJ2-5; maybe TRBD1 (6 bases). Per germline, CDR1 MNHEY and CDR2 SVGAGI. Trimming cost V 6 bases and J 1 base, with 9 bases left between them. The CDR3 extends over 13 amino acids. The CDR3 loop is CASSGQPQETQYF. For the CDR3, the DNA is TGTGCCAGCAGCGGACAGCCCCAAGAGACCCAGTACTTC.

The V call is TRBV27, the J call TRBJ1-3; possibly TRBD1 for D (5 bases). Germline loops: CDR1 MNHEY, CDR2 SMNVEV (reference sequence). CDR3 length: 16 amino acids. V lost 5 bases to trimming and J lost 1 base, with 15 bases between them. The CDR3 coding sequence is TGTGCCAGCAGTACCTTATCTACAGGATCTGGAAACACCATATATTTT. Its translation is CASSTLSTGSGNTIYF.

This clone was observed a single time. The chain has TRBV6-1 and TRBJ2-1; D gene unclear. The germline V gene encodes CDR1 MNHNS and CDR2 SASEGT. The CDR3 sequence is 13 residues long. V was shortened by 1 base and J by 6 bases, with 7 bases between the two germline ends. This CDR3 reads CASSEGLVNEQFF. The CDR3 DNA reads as TGTGCCAGCAGTGAAGGACTGGTCAATGAGCAGTTCTTC.

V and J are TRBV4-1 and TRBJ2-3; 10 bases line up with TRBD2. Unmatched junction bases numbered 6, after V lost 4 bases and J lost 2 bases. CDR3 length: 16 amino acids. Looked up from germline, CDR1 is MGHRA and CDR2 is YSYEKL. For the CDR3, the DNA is TGCGCCAGCAGCCCCTGGACTAGCGGTCCCACAGATACGCAGTATTTT. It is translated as CASSPWTSGPTDTQYF.

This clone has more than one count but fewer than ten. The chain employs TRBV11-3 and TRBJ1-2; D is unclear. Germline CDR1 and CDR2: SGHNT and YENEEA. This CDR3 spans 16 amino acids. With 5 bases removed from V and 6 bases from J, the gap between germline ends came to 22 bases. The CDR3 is CASSQGAHQKSNGYTF. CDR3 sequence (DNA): TGTGCCAGCAGCCAAGGAGCCCACCAAAAGTCCAATGGCTACACCTTC.

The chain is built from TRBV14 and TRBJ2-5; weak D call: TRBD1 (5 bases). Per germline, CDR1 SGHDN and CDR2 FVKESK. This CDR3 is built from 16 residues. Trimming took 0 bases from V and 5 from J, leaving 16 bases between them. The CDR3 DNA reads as TGTGCCAGCAGCCAAGATTTTAAGGGGTCCAGGGAGACCCAGTACTTC. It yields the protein CASSQDFKGSRETQYF.

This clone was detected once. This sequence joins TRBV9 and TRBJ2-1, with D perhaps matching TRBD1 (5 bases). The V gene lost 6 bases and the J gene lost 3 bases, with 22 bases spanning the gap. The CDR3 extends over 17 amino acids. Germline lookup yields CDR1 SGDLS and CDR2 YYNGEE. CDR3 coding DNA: TGTGCCAGCACTAAAGGGCAGGGTTCTGTTGGCTACAATGAGCAGTTCTTC. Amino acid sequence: CASTKGQGSVGYNEQFF.